This T cell receptor beta chain originates from a study of T cells in Graves' hyperthyroidism and ophthalmopathy. The CDR3 has 17 residues. The V segment lost 9 bases and the J segment 9 bases; nucleotides outside the gene matches: 17. CDR1 and CDR2 from the germline V gene are WSHSY and SAAADI. This clonotype was seen repeatedly, ten times or more. RNA transcripts yielded amplified TCR beta CDR3 regions. Using the HTBI primer set, a first-round RT-PCR was run on the TCR CDR3. TCRdb processed the multiplex PCR reads anew with MiXCR; each CDR3 protein has one entry. The sample has 700,000 to 950,000 distinct CDR3 sequences; 35% are singletons.

This sequence joins TRBV10-2 and TRBJ1-6; 10 bases align to TRBD1. The sample comprised blood. The origin of this receptor is a woman aged 40-49 years with Graves' hyperthyroidism. The CDR3 spells CASLLPGQGSGASPLHF. The CDR3 DNA sequence: TGCGCCAGTCTACTCCCGGGACAGGGGTCGGGGGCTTCACCCCTCCACTTT.